Each of the 8 T cell receptor beta chains below was sequenced from the same sample in a study of T cells in Graves' hyperthyroidism and ophthalmopathy. Authors of the study amplified TCR beta CDR3 regions from RNA transcripts. Researchers ran a first-round RT-PCR on the TCR CDR3 using the HTBI primer set. TCRdb re-called the multiplex PCR reads with MiXCR, one entry per CDR3 protein. This sample has approximately 98,000 distinct CDR3 sequences, with roughly 39% found just once. The sample taken for sequencing was peripheral blood or thyroid tissue (not recorded which). Source of these receptors: a woman aged 30 to 39 with Graves' hyperthyroidism.

This clonotype has only one observation. The chain couples TRBV13 to TRBJ1-2; 7 bases fit TRBD1. With V trimmed by 5 bases and J by 8 bases, 5 bases remained unmatched. This CDR3 has 12 residues. Per the germline V gene, CDR1 is PRHDT and CDR2 is FYEKMQ (reference sequence). CDR3 protein: CASSPQGKGYTF. The CDR3 DNA reads TGTGCCAGCAGCCCACAGGGGAAAGGCTACACCTTC.

This clonotype was seen at least ten times. J is TRBJ2-7 and V is TRBV7-8; 10 bases are shared with TRBD2. J was trimmed by 0 bases and V by 11 bases; bases with no gene match: 10. Germline CDR1 reads SGHVS; CDR2 reads FQNEAQ. This CDR3 has 15 amino acids. CDR3 protein: CAWSPLAGASYEQYF. The CDR3 bases are TGTGCCTGGAGTCCCCTAGCGGGAGCCTCCTACGAGCAGTACTTC.

This clonotype was seen many times. This sequence joins TRBV5-1 and TRBJ1-2, with 7 bases that match TRBD1. This CDR3 is 13 amino acids long. Germline CDR1 and CDR2: SGHRS and YFSETQ. Unmatched junction bases numbered 3, after V lost 3 bases and J lost 4 bases. The CDR3 nucleotides read TGCGCCAGCAGCTCCCGGGACAGCTATGGCTACACCTTC. Translating gives CASSSRDSYGYTF.

This clonotype was seen a handful of times. A much larger clone sits a single nucleotide away, making a read error possible. The chain joins TRBV9 to TRBJ2-7, with a weak D call TRBD1 (5 bases). The germline CDR1 and CDR2 sequences are SGDLS and YYNGEE. CDR3 length: 15 residues. The DNA of the CDR3 is TGTGCCAGCAGCGTAGCCCTGGACAAATGGAACGAGCGGTACTTC. Amino acids: CASSVALDKWNERYF.

The chain joins TRBV19 to TRBJ1-1; TRBD1 might be the D (5 bases). The CDR3 sequence is 14 residues long. V dropped 10 bases and J dropped 2 bases, with 17 bases sitting between them. CDR1 and CDR2 from the germline V gene are LNHDA and SQIVND (reference sequence). The chain's CDR3 is CATSPQGLNTEAFF. CDR3 DNA sequence: TGTGCCACCAGCCCCCAGGGTCTCAACACTGAAGCTTTCTTT.

The genes are TRBV2 and TRBJ1-5, with D maybe TRBD1 (5 bases). The V gene lost 7 bases and the J gene lost 3 bases, with 10 bases spanning the gap. Germline CDR1 SNHLY, CDR2 FYNNEI. This CDR3 is built from 13 residues. This CDR3 is CASMRGYNQPQHF. Written as DNA, the CDR3 is TGTGCCAGCATGAGGGGTTACAATCAGCCCCAGCATTTT. Using reference TRBV2 and TRBJ1-5 for the parts outside the CDR3, the full variable domain is EPEVTQTPSHQVTQMGQEVILRCVPISNHLYFYWYRQILGQKVEFLVSFYNNEISEKSEIFDDQFSVERPDGSNFTLKIRSTKLEDSAMYFCASMRGYNQPQHFGDGTRLSIL.

This clonotype was recorded at least ten times. The J gene is TRBJ2-2, the V gene TRBV2; possible D gene TRBD2, 6 bases. CDR3 length equals 15 residues. Germline CDR1 is SNHLY and CDR2 is FYNNEI. Trimming left V 2 bases short and J 2 bases short, with 9 bases between. CDR3 residues: CASSELATNTGELFF. The CDR3 coding sequence is TGTGCCAGCAGTGAACTAGCGACTAACACCGGGGAGCTGTTTTTT.

Worth noting for this clonotype: The CDR3 carries no conserved terminal phenylalanine or tryptophan, so it likely arises from a read error. The DNA is omitted, as the CDR3 cannot be located on it reliably, and the CDR3 follows TCRdb's listing. The V gene is TRBV2, the J gene TRBJ1-1. The CDR3 is 9 amino acids long, termini counted. Per the germline V gene, CDR1 is SNHLY and CDR2 is FYNNEI. This CDR3 is CASSDYRIP.